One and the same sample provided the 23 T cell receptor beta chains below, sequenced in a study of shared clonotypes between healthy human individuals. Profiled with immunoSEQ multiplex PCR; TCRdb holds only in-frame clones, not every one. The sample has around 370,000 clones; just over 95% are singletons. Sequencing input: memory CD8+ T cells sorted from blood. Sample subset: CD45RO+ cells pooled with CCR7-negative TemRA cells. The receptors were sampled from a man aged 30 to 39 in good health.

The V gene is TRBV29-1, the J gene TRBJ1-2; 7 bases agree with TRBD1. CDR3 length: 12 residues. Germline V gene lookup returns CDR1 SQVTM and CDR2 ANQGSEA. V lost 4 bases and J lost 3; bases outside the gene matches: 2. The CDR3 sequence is CSVVQGYYGYTF. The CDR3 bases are TGCAGCGTTGTACAGGGGTACTATGGCTACACCTTC.

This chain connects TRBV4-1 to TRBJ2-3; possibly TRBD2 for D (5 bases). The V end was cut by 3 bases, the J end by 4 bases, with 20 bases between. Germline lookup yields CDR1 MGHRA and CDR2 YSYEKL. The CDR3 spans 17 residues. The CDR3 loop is CASSQERAERDSDTQYF. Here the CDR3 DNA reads TGCGCCAGCAGCCAGGAGAGAGCGGAGAGGGATTCAGATACGCAGTATTTT.

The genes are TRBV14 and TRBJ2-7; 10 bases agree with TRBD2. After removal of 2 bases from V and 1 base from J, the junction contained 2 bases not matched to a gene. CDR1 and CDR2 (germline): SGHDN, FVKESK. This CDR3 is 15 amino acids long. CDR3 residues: CASSQTLAGSYEQYF. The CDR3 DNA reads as TGTGCCAGCAGCCAAACACTAGCGGGGTCCTACGAGCAGTACTTC.

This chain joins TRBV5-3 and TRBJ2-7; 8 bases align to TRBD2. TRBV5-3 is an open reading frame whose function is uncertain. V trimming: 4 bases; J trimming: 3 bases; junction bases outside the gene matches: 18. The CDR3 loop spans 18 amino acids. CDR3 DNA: TGTGCCAGAAGCAAACCAAACTCCGCCGGGACTAGGAACTACGAGCAGTACTTC. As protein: CARSKPNSAGTRNYEQYF.

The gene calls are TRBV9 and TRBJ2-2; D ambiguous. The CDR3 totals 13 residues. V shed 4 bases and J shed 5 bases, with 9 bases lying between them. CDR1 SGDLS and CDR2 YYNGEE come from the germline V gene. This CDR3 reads CASSPRLTGELFF. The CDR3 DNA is TGTGCCAGCAGCCCCCGGCTAACCGGGGAGCTGTTTTTT.

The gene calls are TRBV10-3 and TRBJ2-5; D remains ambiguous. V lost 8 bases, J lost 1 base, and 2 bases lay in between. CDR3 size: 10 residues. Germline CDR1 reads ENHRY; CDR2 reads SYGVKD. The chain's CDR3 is CAIGQETQYF. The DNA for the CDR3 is TGTGCCATCGGCCAAGAGACCCAGTACTTC.

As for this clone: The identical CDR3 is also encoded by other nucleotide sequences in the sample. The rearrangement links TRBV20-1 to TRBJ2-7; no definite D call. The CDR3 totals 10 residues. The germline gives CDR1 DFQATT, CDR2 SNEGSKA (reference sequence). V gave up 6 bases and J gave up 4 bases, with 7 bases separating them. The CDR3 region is CSAASYEQYF. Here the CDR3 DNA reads TGCAGTGCGGCGAGTTACGAGCAGTACTTC.

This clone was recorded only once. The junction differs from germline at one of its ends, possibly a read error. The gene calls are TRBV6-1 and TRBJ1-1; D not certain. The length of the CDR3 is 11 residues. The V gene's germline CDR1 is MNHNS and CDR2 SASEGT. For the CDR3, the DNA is TGTGCCAGCAGTGAAGGAATGTGGAGCGGGTTT. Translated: CASSEGMWSGF.

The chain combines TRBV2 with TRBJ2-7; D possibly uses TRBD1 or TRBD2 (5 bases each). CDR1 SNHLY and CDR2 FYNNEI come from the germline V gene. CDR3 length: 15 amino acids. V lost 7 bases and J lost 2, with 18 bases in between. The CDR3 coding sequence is TGTGCCAGCAACGATCCCGGGACCGCACCCTACGAGCAGTACTTC. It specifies CASNDPGTAPYEQYF.

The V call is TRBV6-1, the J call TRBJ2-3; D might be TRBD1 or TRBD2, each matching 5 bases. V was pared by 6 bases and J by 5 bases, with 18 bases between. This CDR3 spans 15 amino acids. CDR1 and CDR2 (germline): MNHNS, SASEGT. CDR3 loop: CASSERDRGRDTQYF. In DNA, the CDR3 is TGTGCCAGCAGCGAAAGGGACCGTGGGAGAGATACGCAGTATTTT.

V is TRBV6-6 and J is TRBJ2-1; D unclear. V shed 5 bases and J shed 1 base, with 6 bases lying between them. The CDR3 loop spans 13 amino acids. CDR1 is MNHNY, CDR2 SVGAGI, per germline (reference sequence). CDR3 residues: CASSSRSYNEQFF. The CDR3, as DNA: TGTGCCAGCAGTAGTAGGTCCTACAATGAGCAGTTCTTC.

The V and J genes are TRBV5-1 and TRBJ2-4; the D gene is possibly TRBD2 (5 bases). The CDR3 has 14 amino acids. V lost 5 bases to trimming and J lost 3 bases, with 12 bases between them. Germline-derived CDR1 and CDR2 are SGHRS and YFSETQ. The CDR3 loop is CASREVVGKNIQYF. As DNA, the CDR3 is TGCGCCAGCAGGGAGGTGGTAGGCAAAAACATTCAGTACTTC. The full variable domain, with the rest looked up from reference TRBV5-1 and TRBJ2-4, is KAGVTQTPRYLIKTRGQQVTLSCSPISGHRSVSWYQQTPGQGLQFLFEYFSETQRNKGNFPGRFSGRQFSNSRSEMNVSTLELGDSALYLCASREVVGKNIQYFGAGTRLSVL.

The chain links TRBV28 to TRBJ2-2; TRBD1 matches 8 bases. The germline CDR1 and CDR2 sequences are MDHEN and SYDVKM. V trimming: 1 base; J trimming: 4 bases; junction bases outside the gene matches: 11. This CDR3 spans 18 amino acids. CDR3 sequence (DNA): TGTGCCAGCAGTTTATTACCCTTTCAGGGGGCTAGCACCGGGGAGCTGTTTTTT. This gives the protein CASSLLPFQGASTGELFF.

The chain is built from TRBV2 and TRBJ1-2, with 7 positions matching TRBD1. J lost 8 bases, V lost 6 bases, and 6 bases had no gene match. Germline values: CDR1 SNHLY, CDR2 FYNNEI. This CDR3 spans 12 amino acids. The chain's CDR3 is CASRATGRGYTF. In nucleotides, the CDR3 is TGTGCCAGCAGGGCGACAGGGCGAGGCTACACCTTC.

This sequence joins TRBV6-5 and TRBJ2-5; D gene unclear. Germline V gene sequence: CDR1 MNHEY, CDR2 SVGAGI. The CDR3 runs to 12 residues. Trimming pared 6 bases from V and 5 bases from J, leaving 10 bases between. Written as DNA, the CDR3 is TGTGCCAGCAGAACCGGGCGGGAGACCCAGTACTTC. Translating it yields CASRTGRETQYF.

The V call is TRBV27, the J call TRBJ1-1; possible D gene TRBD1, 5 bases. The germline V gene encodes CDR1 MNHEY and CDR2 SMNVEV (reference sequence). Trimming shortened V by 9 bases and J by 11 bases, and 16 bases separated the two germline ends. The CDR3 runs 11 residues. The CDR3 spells CASVRGGRAFF. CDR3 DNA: TGTGCCAGTGTCCGTGGGGGTCGGGCTTTCTTT.

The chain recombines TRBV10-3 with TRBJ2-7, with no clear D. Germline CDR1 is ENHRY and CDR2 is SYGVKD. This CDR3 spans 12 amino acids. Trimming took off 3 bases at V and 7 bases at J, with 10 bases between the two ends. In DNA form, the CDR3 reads TGTGCCATCAGTGAAGCCTGGTTGGAGCAGTACTTC. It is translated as CAISEAWLEQYF.

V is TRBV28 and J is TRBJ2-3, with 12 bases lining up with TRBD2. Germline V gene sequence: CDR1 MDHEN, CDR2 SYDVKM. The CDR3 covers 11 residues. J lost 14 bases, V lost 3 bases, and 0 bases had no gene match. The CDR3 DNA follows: TGTGCCAGCAGTTTGACTAGCGGGAGGTATTTT. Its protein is CASSLTSGRYF.

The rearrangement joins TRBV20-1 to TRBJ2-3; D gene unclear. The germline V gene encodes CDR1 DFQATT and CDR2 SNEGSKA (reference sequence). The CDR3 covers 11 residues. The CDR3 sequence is CSPSDTDTQYF. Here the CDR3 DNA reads TGCAGCCCGTCAGACACAGATACGCAGTATTTT.

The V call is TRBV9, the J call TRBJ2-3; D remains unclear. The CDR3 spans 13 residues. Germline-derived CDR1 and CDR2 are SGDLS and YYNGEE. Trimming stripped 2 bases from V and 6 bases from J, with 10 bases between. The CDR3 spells CASSVVGRDTQYF. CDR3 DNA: TGTGCCAGCAGCGTGGTCGGCCGGGATACGCAGTATTTT. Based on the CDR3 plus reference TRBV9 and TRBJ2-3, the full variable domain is DSGVTQTPKHLITATGQRVTLRCSPRSGDLSVYWYQQSLDQGLQFLIQYYNGEERAKGNILERFSAQQFPDLHSELNLSSLELGDSALYFCASSVVGRDTQYFGPGTRLTVL.

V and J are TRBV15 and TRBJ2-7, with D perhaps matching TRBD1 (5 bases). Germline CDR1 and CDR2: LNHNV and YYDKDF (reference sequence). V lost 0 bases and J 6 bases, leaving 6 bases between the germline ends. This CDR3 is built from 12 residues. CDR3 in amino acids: CATSRDRGEQYF. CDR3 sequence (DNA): TGTGCCACCAGCAGAGATAGGGGCGAGCAGTACTTC.

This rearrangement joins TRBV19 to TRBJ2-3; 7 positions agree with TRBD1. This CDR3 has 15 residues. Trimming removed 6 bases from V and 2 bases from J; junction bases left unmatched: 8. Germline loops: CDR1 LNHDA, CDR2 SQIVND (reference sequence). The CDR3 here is CASRDPGQPTDTQYF. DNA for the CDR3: TGTGCCAGTAGAGACCCGGGACAGCCCACAGATACGCAGTATTTT.

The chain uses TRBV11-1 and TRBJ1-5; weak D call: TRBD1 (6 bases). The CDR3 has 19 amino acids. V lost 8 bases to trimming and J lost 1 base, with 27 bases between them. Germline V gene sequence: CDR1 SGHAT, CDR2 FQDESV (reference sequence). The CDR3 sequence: CASGLRLTRGHISNQPQHF. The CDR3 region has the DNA TGTGCCAGCGGGCTTCGCCTTACACGGGGGCACATCAGCAATCAGCCCCAGCATTTT.